This TCR beta chain came from a study of T cell responses to AZD1222 COVID-19 vaccine. The assay was immunoSEQ multiplex PCR, and TCRdb's table has in-frame clones only and misses some. The repertoire holds tens of thousands of clones, with over 75% as singletons. As concerns this clone: Its antigen is not identified.

The germline V gene encodes CDR1 SEHNR and CDR2 FQNEAQ (reference sequence). CDR3 length: 12 amino acids. The V and J ends lost 5 bases and 7 bases respectively, with 9 bases between them. Study results and limitations: Donor demographics were predominantly white British with a female majority; clonal diversity may be underestimated.

The V and J genes are TRBV7-9 and TRBJ1-3; no firm D call. The material sequenced was peripheral blood, taken on day 0 of AZD1222 vaccination. The sequence came from an adult in good health. Written as DNA, the CDR3 is TGTGCCAGCAGCGCATTAAGTAACACCATATATTTT. Its protein product is CASSALSNTIYF.